These 14 T cell receptor beta chains share one sample of origin, sequenced in a study of cytomegalovirus exposure and HLA in healthy donors. Primers for the PCR totalled 60 Vbeta and 13 Jbeta. The table came from immunoSEQ multiplex PCR; TCRdb's copy has only in-frame clones and leaves some out. Of about 140,000 clones in the sample, approximately 57% were seen once. The sequenced sample consisted of PBMCs. All receptors derive from a male donor in good health and CMV-seronegative.

The chain has TRBV11-3 and TRBJ2-3, with 13 bases lining up with TRBD2. With 5 bases clipped from V and 6 bases from J, the junction kept 17 bases outside the gene matches. This CDR3 has 19 residues. CDR1 and CDR2 from the germline V gene are SGHNT and YENEEA. The DNA for the CDR3 is TGTGCCAGCAGCCCGGGACCGTCGATGATGGGACTAGCGGGGGATACGCAGTATTTT. It translates to CASSPGPSMMGLAGDTQYF.

This clone was seen more than once but under ten times. The chain is built from TRBV7-2 and TRBJ2-7; perhaps TRBD1 as D (5 bases). V was clipped by 2 bases and J by 3 bases, with 11 bases between them. In germline, CDR1 is SGHTA, CDR2 FQGNSA. The CDR3 sequence is 14 residues long. The CDR3 protein is CASSLQGGYYEQYF. The CDR3 DNA sequence: TGTGCCAGCAGCTTACAGGGTGGCTACTACGAGCAGTACTTC. Full variable domain (rest looked up from reference TRBV7-2 and TRBJ2-7): GAGVSQSPSNKVTEKGKDVELRCDPISGHTALYWYRQSLGQGLEFLIYFQGNSAPDKSGLPSDRFSAERTGGSVSTLTIQRTQQEDSAVYLCASSLQGGYYEQYFGPGTRLTVT.

A few counts support this clone. The V call is TRBV2, the J call TRBJ1-2, with 9 bases identical to TRBD1. With 6 bases clipped from V and 8 bases from J, the junction kept 7 bases outside the gene matches. This CDR3 region has 13 residues. The germline V gene encodes CDR1 SNHLY and CDR2 FYNNEI. CDR3 protein: CASRGGQGEGYTF. As DNA, the CDR3 is TGTGCCAGCAGGGGGGGACAGGGTGAGGGCTACACCTTC.

The genes are TRBV7-8 and TRBJ2-7; 9 bases line up with TRBD2. Trimming took 4 bases from V and 6 from J; bases not matched to a gene: 10. Per the germline V gene, CDR1 is SGHVS and CDR2 is FQNEAQ. This CDR3 has 15 amino acids. Written as DNA, the CDR3 is TGTGCCAGCAGCTACGAGACTAGCGGTTCCGGCGAGCAGTACTTC. Its translation is CASSYETSGSGEQYF.

This chain connects TRBV28 to TRBJ1-5; D not certain. CDR3 size: 12 residues. Germline assignment: CDR1 MDHEN and CDR2 SYDVKM. The CDR3 DNA sequence: TGTGCGTCACTCCGGAGCAATCAGCCCCAGCATTTT. Translating gives CASLRSNQPQHF.

The chain carries TRBV2 and TRBJ2-5, with 7 bases aligning to TRBD1. With the DNA end fitting TRBJ2-7 better, the J assignment may be wrong. The length of the CDR3 is 15 residues. Germline V gene sequence: CDR1 SNHLY, CDR2 FYNNEI. The CDR3 region is CASSLRQGSFYEQYF. The CDR3 nucleotides are TGTGCCAGCAGCCTAAGACAGGGCTCCTTCTACGAGCAGTACTTC.

The J gene is TRBJ1-2, the V gene TRBV15; TRBD1 is a possible D gene (6 bases). V lost 0 bases and J lost 5, with 13 bases in between. The V gene's germline CDR1 is LNHNV and CDR2 YYDKDF (reference sequence). This CDR3 region has 15 residues. CDR3 protein: CATSREYGTSYGYTF. The CDR3 nucleotides read TGTGCCACCAGCAGAGAATACGGGACATCATATGGCTACACCTTC. The variable domain in full, with the rest retrieved from reference TRBV15 and TRBJ1-2, is DAMVIQNPRYQVTQFGKPVTLSCSQTLNHNVMYWYQQKSSQAPKLLFHYYDKDFNNEADTPDNFQSRRPNTSFCFLDIRSPGLGDTAMYLCATSREYGTSYGYTFGSGTRLTVV.

Written as DNA, the CDR3 is TGCGCCAGCAGCCAAGATGGCGGATTCGGGGAGCAGTACTTC. Protein product: CASSQDGGFGEQYF. The rearrangement joins TRBV4-3 to TRBJ2-7; D is unresolved. Trimming cost V 0 bases and J 7 bases, with 13 bases left between them. This CDR3 is built from 14 residues. Germline V CDR1 and CDR2: LGHNA, YSLEER.

For this clone: Germline is not matched at one junction end, which may reflect a read error. The chain recombines TRBV27 with TRBJ2-7; 9 bases align to TRBD1. The CDR3 contains 14 residues. The V gene's germline CDR1 is MNHEY and CDR2 SMNVEV (reference sequence). CDR3: CAGSLGTGWGEQYF. CDR3 bases: TGTGCCGGCAGTTTAGGGACAGGGTGGGGTGAGCAGTACTTC.

The gene calls are TRBV27 and TRBJ2-3, with D possibly being TRBD1 (5 bases). Trimming pared 4 bases from V and 0 bases from J, leaving 11 bases between. Germline-derived CDR1 and CDR2 are MNHEY and SMNVEV (reference sequence). The CDR3 covers 15 residues. CDR3 coding DNA: TGTGCCAGCAGTTGGCAGGGCCCTAGCACAGATACGCAGTATTTT. This codes for CASSWQGPSTDTQYF.

Comment on this clone: The junction and the germline gene differ at one end; a read error may be behind it. The CDR3 bases are TGTGCCAGCAGCTTAGCCCGGACAGGGGCTTCCTCCGAGCAGTACTTC. Translation gives CASSLARTGASSEQYF. V usage is TRBV11-1 and J usage is TRBJ2-7, with 9 bases lining up with TRBD1. Germline assignment: CDR1 SGHAT and CDR2 FQDESV (reference sequence). The CDR3 sequence is 16 residues long.

The chain uses TRBV5-1 and TRBJ2-2; 8 nucleotides align to TRBD1. This CDR3 region has 14 residues. J lost 2 bases, V lost 7 bases, and 4 bases had no gene match. Germline CDR1 and CDR2: SGHRS and YFSETQ. The CDR3 DNA reads as TGCGCCAGCGAGGGGACAGGTAACACCGGGGAGCTGTTTTTT. Protein: CASEGTGNTGELFF.

The gene calls are TRBV9 and TRBJ1-1, with unresolved D. Between the trimmed V and J ends, which lost 0 bases and 4 bases, there was a span of 10 bases. The CDR3 extends over 14 amino acids. Looked up from germline, CDR1 is SGDLS and CDR2 is YYNGEE. The CDR3, as DNA: TGTGCCAGCAGCGTAGGGGGAGTTGGCACTGAAGCTTTCTTT. Translation: CASSVGGVGTEAFF. The variable domain in full, with the rest retrieved from reference TRBV9 and TRBJ1-1, is DSGVTQTPKHLITATGQRVTLRCSPRSGDLSVYWYQQSLDQGLQFLIQYYNGEERAKGNILERFSAQQFPDLHSELNLSSLELGDSALYFCASSVGGVGTEAFFGQGTRLTVV.

This clone turned up a few times. The chain combines TRBV19 with TRBJ1-2, with 10 bases aligning to TRBD1. The ends lost 6 bases at V and 4 bases at J; junction bases unmatched: 8. Germline V gives CDR1 LNHDA, CDR2 SQIVND (reference sequence). This CDR3 has 15 residues. The DNA of the CDR3 is TGTGCCAGTAGCCGGGACAGGGGCGCTCTCTATGGCTACACCTTC. This translates into CASSRDRGALYGYTF.